This TCR beta chain was identified during a study of blood T cell repertoires in COVID-19. Across the whole study: Italy, Spain and the United States were the sources of the convalescent and acute COVID-19 samples. Nucleic acid was either cDNA or gDNA, and it came from T cells, B-cell-depleted T cells, or PBMCs.

Germline CDR1 reads SGHAT; CDR2 reads FQNNGV. The CDR3 covers 14 residues. After removal of 5 bases from V and 6 bases from J, the junction contained 9 bases not matched to a gene. Authors' methods: Cell counts per sample came from amplifying reference gene primers. The method was immunoSEQ multiplex PCR; TCRdb's version includes in-frame clones alone and lacks a portion of them. The V and J calls and the clone size are those of that table, but D and trimming were determined from the DNA. The top ten clones hold around 1.5% of a sample with approximately 200,000 clones, about 90% of them seen once. The clonotype originates from a man between 18 and 35 years old with active or convalescent COVID-19. This chain connects TRBV11-2 to TRBJ2-7; the match to TRBD2 covers 8 bases. Material: peripheral blood. This chain's CDR3 is CASSGGLENGEQYF. The DNA of the CDR3 is TGTGCCAGCAGCGGGGGACTAGAGAACGGCGAGCAGTACTTC.